Sequencing of this T cell receptor (gamma chain) was carried out in a study of intestinal T cells in coeliac disease (dated by TCRdb to 2019 to 2021). Context from the whole study: Coeliac patients were much younger than controls, with mean ages of about 16.0 versus 59 years in the TRG cohort. The TCR-delta (TRD) cohort included duodenal biopsies from some 11 coeliac disease patients and some 11 non-coeliac controls. Duodenal biopsies from around 36 coeliac disease patients and 21 non-coeliac controls were included in a second, larger TCR-gamma (TRG) cohort.

Overall results and qualifications from the work: FFPE-derived DNA was found to be relatively degraded, and loss of a proportion of TCR sequences in each sample was likely caused by this degradation. The coeliac group and the control group were significantly different in age, but an analysis split by age did not give significant classification. In training, clustering based on TRD kmers put all 22 biopsies in the right class, and the reported leave-one-out accuracy was 80% to 95%. Of 54 biopsies, approximately 50 (approximately 94%) were correctly classified by TRG clustering, which had a reported leave-one-out accuracy of around 90%. There was no way to tell repeated CDR3 amino acid sequences apart from PCR duplicates.

Genomic DNA was extracted with the QIAamp DNA FFPE tissue kit from ten 5-um FFPE scrolls per case. To test whether coeliac disease could be classified from the TCR repertoire, the study used duodenal biopsies that were formalin-fixed paraffin-embedded, fully anonymised, and surplus to diagnostic needs. Of note for this clone: Its antigen remains undetermined. No much larger clone is present one base from it, and per-base qualities are unavailable.

Receptors were amplified or captured by multiplex PCR. Sequencing was performed on an Ion Torrent PGM. TRG repertoires were amplified from approximately 0.2 ug of biopsy DNA using the LymphoTrack kit, whose primers carry Illumina adapters. After purification with AMPure XP beads and quantification on a 2100 Bioanalyzer, the TRG amplicons were pooled in equimolar amounts. An Ion PGM instrument was used to sequence the TRG libraries. Per the original workflow: Reads in which more than 10% of nucleotides fell below the per-patient third-quartile quality score were removed with FastX. Alignment of reads was performed with IMGT/HighV-QUEST so that V, D and J genes were assigned, CDR3 regions were identified and functionality was assessed. Sequences were converted to amino acids, and every sequence predicted to be non-functional was removed. CDR3s were split into kmers, with and without positional annotation; kmer frequencies underwent PCA, and samples were clustered using all 1023 combinations of PCs 1-10. Classification was validated by leave-one-out cross-validation, re-optimising parameters on the remaining samples each time. Using the vegan R package, Shannon diversity was calculated from repeated random subsamples whose size matched the lowest read count. Via CATT, TCRdb reprocessed the public reads, and rows with identical DNA were then joined. TCRdb's processing, not the authors', yielded these V and J calls. The sample has 900 to 1,200 gamma-chain clones on record, more than 45% of them singletons. The ten largest clones represent about 12% of the sample.

From V the trimming removes 6 bases and from J it removes 2 bases, while the gene matches leave 7 bases of the junction unaccounted for. The germline V gene encodes CDR1 EGSNGY and CDR2 YDSYNSKV. From the cysteine through the phenylalanine, the CDR3 covers 13 amino acids. Only the CDR3 part of the read is kept: 39 bases, read in frame from the first base. The origin of this receptor is a human donor with celiac disease. Recombination joined TRGV2 with TRGJ1 or TRGJ2. The sample taken for sequencing was a duodenal biopsy. The CDR3 sequence is CATWTAYYYKKLF. The DNA sequence is as follows: TGTGCCACCTGGACGGCCTATTATTATAAGAAACTCTTT.